The clone carrying this T cell receptor (beta chain) appeared a single time. Antigen: not known. This sample was included in a study of T cell responses to AZD1222 COVID-19 vaccine. The repertoire was sequenced with immunoSEQ multiplex PCR; TCRdb's copy has only in-frame clones and lacks some. Found here are approximately 150,000 clones, about nine tenths of them singletons; the top ten hold approximately 2.1%. Study outcomes and limitations: Clonal diversity may have been underestimated in mostly white British donors. Just a handful of people given AZD1222 tested seropositive at baseline. Regions left unmutated in variants are reportedly the target of nearly half of spike-specific TCRs. Spike-specific TCR breadth and depth both grew after two AZD1222 doses.

Germline CDR1 ENHRY, CDR2 SYGVKD. This CDR3 is built from 13 residues. The V end was cut by 3 bases, the J end by 3 bases, with 8 bases between. The source was peripheral blood, collected 28 days after the second AZD1222 dose. The chain couples TRBV10-3 to TRBJ1-2; D gene ambiguous. The sequence was obtained from an adult who received the AZD1222 COVID-19 vaccine. Here the CDR3 DNA reads TGTGCCATCAGTGACTCTCCGCACTATGGCTACACCTTC. Its translation is CAISDSPHYGYTF.